These T cell receptor beta chains were read from a single sample in a study of blood T cell repertoires in COVID-19. Assay: immunoSEQ multiplex PCR; the TCRdb copy retains only in-frame clones and omits some. Here the sample spans roughly 120,000 clones, nearly 90% being singletons. The sample taken for sequencing was peripheral blood. The receptors were gathered from a human donor in a cohort sampled during active COVID-19. Each CDR3 is given with its conserved first and last residue. The order of the fields is CDR3 protein, CDR3 DNA, J gene, D gene, clone size, V gene. The D gene is left open where the match is weak. Some rows have no size entry. The others give once, few or many, or a class for an expanded clone.

CDR3 protein: CAWKPGLGRRNTEAFF
CDR3 DNA: TGTGCCTGGAAGCCAGGGCTGGGGCGGCGGAACACTGAAGCTTTCTTT
J gene: TRBJ1-1
D gene: -
clone size: -
V gene: TRBV30

CDR3 protein: CRCGAAYEQYF
CDR3 DNA: TGCAGGTGCGGGGCTGCCTACGAGCAGTACTTC
J gene: TRBJ2-7
D gene: -
clone size: -
V gene: TRBV20-1

CDR3 protein: CASSIRGEDTEAFF
CDR3 DNA: TGTGCCAGTAGTATACGGGGGGAGGACACTGAAGCTTTCTTT
J gene: TRBJ1-1
D gene: -
clone size: -
V gene: TRBV19

CDR3 protein: CASSVTGGNYEQYF
CDR3 DNA: TGTGCCAGCAGCGTGACAGGGGGGAACTACGAGCAGTACTTC
J gene: TRBJ2-7
D gene: TRBD1
clone size: -
V gene: TRBV28

CDR3 protein: CASTGTGRADTQYF
CDR3 DNA: TGTGCCAGCACTGGGACAGGAAGGGCGGATACGCAGTATTTT
J gene: TRBJ2-3
D gene: TRBD1
clone size: -
V gene: TRBV2

CDR3 protein: CASSFFGNYNEQFF
CDR3 DNA: TGTGCCAGCAGCTTTTTCGGGAACTACAATGAGCAGTTCTTC
J gene: TRBJ2-1
D gene: -
clone size: -
V gene: TRBV3-1/TRBV3-2

CDR3 protein: CASSSRPGTGLLGYGYTF
CDR3 DNA: TGTGCCAGTAGTTCTCGACCCGGGACAGGCCTCTTGGGCTATGGCTACACCTTC
J gene: TRBJ1-2
D gene: TRBD1
clone size: -
V gene: TRBV19

CDR3 protein: CASSHGTGPHQPQHF
CDR3 DNA: TGTGCCAGCAGCCATGGGACAGGGCCCCATCAGCCCCAGCATTTT
J gene: TRBJ1-5
D gene: TRBD1
clone size: few
V gene: TRBV3-1/TRBV3-2

CDR3 protein: CASSRGLNSPLHF
CDR3 DNA: TGCGCCAGCAGCAGGGGGCTAAATTCACCCCTCCACTTT
J gene: TRBJ1-6
D gene: TRBD1
clone size: few
V gene: TRBV4-1

CDR3 protein: CASSKLASAYNEQFF
CDR3 DNA: TGCGCCAGCAGCAAACTAGCGTCCGCCTACAATGAGCAGTTCTTC
J gene: TRBJ2-1
D gene: TRBD2
clone size: once
V gene: TRBV4-3

CDR3 protein: CASSPLTGSNEKLFF
CDR3 DNA: TGTGCCAGCAGCCCCTTGACAGGTTCGAATGAAAAACTGTTTTTT
J gene: TRBJ1-4
D gene: -
clone size: -
V gene: TRBV21-1

CDR3 protein: CASSQDYQGVNTEAFF
CDR3 DNA: TGCGCCAGCAGCCAAGACTATCAGGGTGTGAACACTGAAGCTTTCTTT
J gene: TRBJ1-1
D gene: -
clone size: -
V gene: TRBV4-3

CDR3 protein: CATSSKTGGTGELFF
CDR3 DNA: TGTGCCACCAGCAGTAAAACGGGGGGGACCGGGGAGCTGTTTTTT
J gene: TRBJ2-2
D gene: TRBD2
clone size: -
V gene: TRBV15

CDR3 protein: CASSEGFGQRRSNQPQHF
CDR3 DNA: TGTGCCAGCAGTGAAGGCTTCGGACAGAGGAGGTCCAATCAGCCCCAGCATTTT
J gene: TRBJ1-5
D gene: -
clone size: -
V gene: TRBV6-1

CDR3 protein: CASSTADQPQHF
CDR3 DNA: TGTGCCAGCAGCACCGCGGATCAGCCCCAGCATTTT
J gene: TRBJ1-5
D gene: -
clone size: -
V gene: TRBV6-6

CDR3 protein: CATSASGSNADTQYF
CDR3 DNA: TGCGCCACTTCGGCTAGCGGGAGTAATGCAGATACGCAGTATTTT
J gene: TRBJ2-3
D gene: TRBD2
clone size: few
V gene: TRBV10-1

CDR3 protein: CASSQDWASYTYEQYF
CDR3 DNA: TGCGCCAGCAGCCAAGATTGGGCTAGCTATACCTACGAGCAGTACTTC
J gene: TRBJ2-7
D gene: -
clone size: -
V gene: TRBV4-3

CDR3 protein: CATSRGAGELFF
CDR3 DNA: TGTGCCACCAGTCGGGGGGCCGGGGAGCTGTTTTTT
J gene: TRBJ2-2
D gene: TRBD2
clone size: -
V gene: TRBV24-1

CDR3 protein: CASSVEQGAGNEQFF
CDR3 DNA: TGTGCCAGCAGCGTAGAACAGGGGGCCGGGAATGAGCAGTTCTTC
J gene: TRBJ2-1
D gene: TRBD1
clone size: once
V gene: TRBV9

CDR3 protein: CASSGQGSYNEQFF
CDR3 DNA: TGCGCCAGCAGCGGACAGGGGTCCTACAATGAGCAGTTCTTC
J gene: TRBJ2-1
D gene: TRBD1
clone size: -
V gene: TRBV10-1

CDR3 protein: CASSSLGGYNEQFF
CDR3 DNA: TGTGCCAGCAGCTCCCTCGGGGGGTACAATGAGCAGTTCTTC
J gene: TRBJ2-1
D gene: TRBD2
clone size: -
V gene: TRBV7-2

CDR3 protein: CASRDRVYEQYF
CDR3 DNA: TGTGCCAGCCGTGACAGGGTCTACGAGCAGTACTTC
J gene: TRBJ2-7
D gene: TRBD1
clone size: -
V gene: TRBV27

CDR3 protein: CASRKGTSGYNEQFF
CDR3 DNA: TGTGCCAGCAGGAAAGGGACTAGCGGCTACAATGAGCAGTTCTTC
J gene: TRBJ2-1
D gene: TRBD2
clone size: -
V gene: TRBV6-6

CDR3 protein: CASSEEQGLAAFF
CDR3 DNA: TGTGCCAGCAGTGAGGAGCAGGGATTAGCAGCTTTCTTT
J gene: TRBJ1-1
D gene: -
clone size: -
V gene: TRBV2

CDR3 protein: CASSAPLAKGSYNEQFF
CDR3 DNA: TGTGCCAGCTCAGCGCCGCTAGCGAAGGGCTCCTACAATGAGCAGTTCTTC
J gene: TRBJ2-1
D gene: -
clone size: -
V gene: TRBV18

CDR3 protein: CASSLAAGQGFSYEQYF
CDR3 DNA: TGTGCCAGCAGCTTGGCCGCCGGACAGGGCTTCTCCTACGAGCAGTACTTC
J gene: TRBJ2-7
D gene: TRBD1
clone size: -
V gene: TRBV5-5

CDR3 protein: CASSQGQSSYEQYF
CDR3 DNA: TGTGCCAGCAGTCAGGGACAGAGCTCCTACGAGCAGTACTTC
J gene: TRBJ2-7
D gene: TRBD1
clone size: -
V gene: TRBV6-5

CDR3 protein: CASSLTPWPGQGNEQFF
CDR3 DNA: TGTGCCAGCAGCCTCACTCCCTGGCCGGGACAGGGTAATGAGCAGTTCTTC
J gene: TRBJ2-1
D gene: TRBD1
clone size: -
V gene: TRBV9

CDR3 protein: CASRSWTVQNTGELFF
CDR3 DNA: TGCGCCAGCAGGTCGTGGACTGTCCAGAACACCGGGGAGCTGTTTTTT
J gene: TRBJ2-2
D gene: -
clone size: -
V gene: TRBV5-1

CDR3 protein: CASSRQGAGVYGYTF
CDR3 DNA: TGTGCCAGCAGCCGACAGGGGGCTGGCGTCTATGGCTACACCTTC
J gene: TRBJ1-2
D gene: TRBD1
clone size: -
V gene: TRBV28

CDR3 protein: CASSSDIFQDTQYF
CDR3 DNA: TGTGCCAGCAGTTCGGACATATTCCAGGATACGCAGTATTTT
J gene: TRBJ2-3
D gene: -
clone size: once
V gene: TRBV27

CDR3 protein: CASSLVVAGDYEQYF
CDR3 DNA: TGCGCCAGCAGCTTGGTGGTAGCGGGAGATTACGAGCAGTACTTC
J gene: TRBJ2-7
D gene: TRBD2
clone size: once
V gene: TRBV5-1

CDR3 protein: CASSLVAGGPSNEQFF
CDR3 DNA: TGTGCCAGCAGCTTAGTAGCGGGGGGGCCAAGCAATGAGCAGTTCTTC
J gene: TRBJ2-1
D gene: TRBD2
clone size: large
V gene: TRBV11-3

CDR3 protein: CASSLDTNYGYTF
CDR3 DNA: TGCGCCAGCAGCTTGGACACGAACTATGGCTACACCTTC
J gene: TRBJ1-2
D gene: -
clone size: -
V gene: TRBV5-1

CDR3 protein: CASSQDRGVWQFF
CDR3 DNA: TGTGCCAGCAGCCAAGATCGCGGGGTATGGCAGTTCTTC
J gene: TRBJ2-1
D gene: -
clone size: once
V gene: TRBV14

CDR3 protein: CASSQDGIGGAHF
CDR3 DNA: TGCGCCAGCAGCCAAGACGGAATCGGGGGGGCCCACTTC
J gene: TRBJ2-5
D gene: TRBD2
clone size: few
V gene: TRBV4-3

CDR3 protein: CASSHPPSGQEDNYGYTF
CDR3 DNA: TGTGCCAGCAGCCACCCTCCCTCCGGTCAGGAGGATAACTATGGCTACACCTTC
J gene: TRBJ1-2
D gene: -
clone size: -
V gene: TRBV11-2

CDR3 protein: CASSQDHPRGRGNTEAFF
CDR3 DNA: TGTGCCAGCAGCCAAGATCACCCACGGGGAAGAGGGAACACTGAAGCTTTCTTT
J gene: TRBJ1-1
D gene: -
clone size: -
V gene: TRBV4-2

CDR3 protein: CAIKGVKNTGELFF
CDR3 DNA: TGTGCCATCAAAGGGGTTAAGAACACCGGGGAGCTGTTTTTT
J gene: TRBJ2-2
D gene: -
clone size: -
V gene: TRBV10-3

CDR3 protein: CASSPRRGSSYNEQFF
CDR3 DNA: TGTGCCAGCAGTCCGCGTCGAGGGAGCTCCTACAATGAGCAGTTCTTC
J gene: TRBJ2-1
D gene: -
clone size: -
V gene: TRBV25-1

CDR3 protein: CASSQGLAGGPGTDTQYF
CDR3 DNA: TGCGCCAGCAGCCAAGGTCTAGCGGGAGGGCCTGGCACAGATACGCAGTATTTT
J gene: TRBJ2-3
D gene: TRBD2
clone size: -
V gene: TRBV4-3

CDR3 protein: CASSRGGNEQYF
CDR3 DNA: TGTGCCAGCAGCCGTGGGGGGAACGAGCAGTACTTC
J gene: TRBJ2-7
D gene: -
clone size: -
V gene: TRBV14

CDR3 protein: CASSSSGTDYGYTF
CDR3 DNA: TGTGCCAGCAGTTCATCCGGGACAGACTATGGCTACACCTTC
J gene: TRBJ1-2
D gene: TRBD1
clone size: -
V gene: TRBV28

CDR3 protein: CASSRTDRANSPLHF
CDR3 DNA: TGCGCCAGCAGCCGCACCGACAGGGCTAATTCACCCCTCCACTTT
J gene: TRBJ1-6
D gene: TRBD1
clone size: -
V gene: TRBV5-1

CDR3 protein: CSASDPRGDSGTSTDTQYF
CDR3 DNA: TGCAGTGCTAGTGATCCGCGGGGGGATAGCGGAACTAGCACAGATACGCAGTATTTT
J gene: TRBJ2-3
D gene: TRBD2
clone size: -
V gene: TRBV20-1

CDR3 protein: CASSLDRGNQPQHF
CDR3 DNA: TGTGCCAGCAGCTTGGACAGGGGGAATCAGCCCCAGCATTTT
J gene: TRBJ1-5
D gene: TRBD1
clone size: -
V gene: TRBV7-2